At least ten counts were recorded for the clone carrying this T cell receptor (beta chain). Its specificity is not known. These data belong to a study of neurological immune-mediated disorders. Study conclusions and caveats: Whereas HTLV-1-associated myelopathy showed the most TCR clonal expansion, multiple sclerosis showed the least, with levels below those of healthy controls. On phylogenetic grouping, the repertoires of 18 of 34 multiple sclerosis patients fell within one related-CDR3 cluster, constituting a possible signature.

The unsorted libraries were generated from a total of 2 million PBMCs, which had been stored in RNAlater at -80 C. The cDNA was generated through 5'RACE incorporating 10-nucleotide random UMIs. TCRdb used MiXCR to reprocess the 5' RACE reads, holding one entry per CDR3 protein. This sample has tens of thousands of distinct CDR3 sequences, with 3.4% found just once. In germline, CDR1 is SGHRS, CDR2 YFSETQ. The germline V and J ends were trimmed by 0 bases and 2 bases, with 10 bases remaining between them. This CDR3 comprises 15 residues. The sequence came from a man aged 40-49 years with multiple sclerosis. The chain is built from TRBV5-1 and TRBJ2-3; unclear D gene. The sample was PBMCs. This chain's CDR3 is CASSLDEPDTDTQYF. CDR3 in DNA: TGCGCCAGCAGCTTGGATGAGCCGGACACAGATACGCAGTATTTT.